What follows are 29 T cell receptor beta chains derived from one specimen sequenced in a study of radiotherapy plus CTLA-4 blockade in lung cancer. TCRdb's table, derived via immunoSEQ multiplex PCR, lists solely in-frame clones and lacks some. The sample lists 60,000 to 70,000 clones, around 80% occurring once. The specimen comprised peripheral blood, sampled from a patient treated with radiotherapy plus ipilimumab. Every receptor here comes from a human donor with non-small cell lung cancer who had a complete response to radiotherapy plus ipilimumab.

The chain links TRBV6-5 to TRBJ1-2; 9 nucleotides match TRBD1. CDR1 and CDR2 (germline): MNHEY, SVGAGI. The CDR3 is 13 amino acids. J lost 5 bases, V lost 6 bases, and 4 bases had no gene match. CDR3 sequence reads: CASRHGQGYGYTF. In DNA, the CDR3 is TGTGCCAGCAGACACGGACAGGGGTATGGCTACACCTTC.

This chain joins TRBV5-5 and TRBJ2-2; tentatively, D is TRBD1 (5 bases). The CDR3 consists of 16 residues. CDR1 is SGHKS and CDR2 is YYEKEE in the germline V gene (reference sequence). Trimming cost V 3 bases and J 4 bases, with 16 bases left between them. The CDR3 bases are TGTGCCAGCAGCTCCCCTTTTAGGGGTAGCACCGGGGAGCTGTTTTTT. Amino acids: CASSSPFRGSTGELFF.

Only a few counts were recorded for this clone. This CDR3 is CATKEGLTSNQPQHF. For the CDR3, the DNA is TGTGCCACTAAGGAAGGGTTGACGAGCAATCAGCCCCAGCATTTT. The chain joins TRBV6-5 to TRBJ1-5; D unclear. Trimming shortened V by 10 bases and J by 1 base, and 17 bases separated the two germline ends. This CDR3 spans 15 amino acids. Per the germline V gene, CDR1 is MNHEY and CDR2 is SVGAGI.

The chain joins TRBV4-3 to TRBJ2-5; 8 positions agree with TRBD2. This CDR3 is 16 amino acids long. J lost 5 bases, V lost 0 bases, and 8 bases had no gene match. Germline V gives CDR1 LGHNA, CDR2 YSLEER. As DNA, the CDR3 is TGCGCCAGCAGCCAAGAGGCCGGGAGGGCCACTGAGACCCAGTACTTC. Translated: CASSQEAGRATETQYF.

V gene TRBV29-1 combines with J gene TRBJ2-5; the D call may be TRBD1 or TRBD2 (6 bases each). V lost 7 bases and J 5 bases, leaving 11 bases between the germline ends. The length of the CDR3 is 11 residues. CDR1 and CDR2 from the germline V gene are SQVTM and ANQGSEA. The CDR3 nucleotides are TGCAGCGGACAGGAGGGGGAGACCCAGTACTTC. Translation gives CSGQEGETQYF. Drawing the rest from reference TRBV29-1 and TRBJ2-5, the complete variable domain is SAVISQKPSRDICQRGTSLTIQCQVDSQVTMMFWYRQQPGQSLTLIATANQGSEATYESGFVIDKFPISRPNLTFSTLTVSNMSPEDSSIYLCSGQEGETQYFGPGTRLLVL.

The chain uses TRBV7-9 and TRBJ1-2; D gene ambiguous. This CDR3 is built from 15 residues. V was shortened by 0 bases and J by 4 bases, with 12 bases between the two germline ends. The V gene's germline CDR1 is SEHNR and CDR2 FQNEAQ (reference sequence). CDR3 coding DNA: TGTGCCAGCAGCTTAGCATTGAGGGATTTCTATGGCTACACCTTC. Protein: CASSLALRDFYGYTF.

CDR3 sequence (DNA): TGTGCCAGCAGTACTTGGGACACCAACACCGGGGAGCTGTTTTTT. Its protein is CASSTWDTNTGELFF. The chain joins TRBV25-1 to TRBJ2-2; a weak D match, TRBD1 (6 bases). This CDR3 region has 15 residues. The germline V gene encodes CDR1 MGHDK and CDR2 SYGVNS. The V end was cut by 5 bases, the J end by 2 bases, with 12 bases between.

This clone appeared a single time. The rearrangement links TRBV5-4 to TRBJ2-2; 9 bases map to TRBD1. The germline CDR1 and CDR2 sequences are SGHNT and YYREEE (reference sequence). This CDR3 has 15 residues. With V trimmed by 3 bases and J by 7 bases, 7 bases remained unmatched. The CDR3: CASSSGQGKGGELFF. The CDR3 DNA sequence: TGTGCCAGCAGCTCAGGACAGGGGAAAGGCGGGGAGCTGTTTTTT.

This chain joins TRBV10-3 and TRBJ2-2; 7 bases line up with TRBD1. J was trimmed by 7 bases and V by 3 bases; bases with no gene match: 2. Per germline, CDR1 ENHRY and CDR2 SYGVKD. The CDR3 length is 13 residues. CDR3 sequence (DNA): TGTGCCATCAGTGAAGACAGGGACGGGGAGCTGTTTTTT. Its translation is CAISEDRDGELFF.

The rearrangement uses TRBV6-4 and TRBJ2-1; either TRBD1 or TRBD2 may fit D (6 bases each). Trimming pared 5 bases from V and 5 bases from J, leaving 19 bases between. CDR1 MRHNA and CDR2 SNTAGT come from the germline V gene. This CDR3 has 16 residues. The CDR3 DNA follows: TGTGCCAGCAGTCGTTCTTCCGGGGGCGCTAACAATGAGCAGTTCTTC. Translation gives CASSRSSGGANNEQFF.

The rearrangement uses TRBV11-3 and TRBJ1-2; D uncertain. Trimming took 5 bases from V and 4 from J, leaving 23 bases between them. This CDR3 region has 17 residues. Germline V gene lookup returns CDR1 SGHNT and CDR2 YENEEA. As DNA, the CDR3 is TGTGCCAGCAGCCAATCACTCAATCTCGGAAAGACCTATGGCTACACCTTC. Translation: CASSQSLNLGKTYGYTF.

A few counts support this clone. This CDR3 is also generated by other DNA sequences in the sample. The chain joins TRBV4-3 to TRBJ2-3; TRBD2 matches 12 bases. V lost 3 bases to trimming and J lost 3 bases; unmatched junction nucleotides: 7. CDR1 is LGHNA and CDR2 is YSLEER in the germline V gene. The CDR3 has 17 amino acids. Here the CDR3 reads CASSQERLAGETDTQYF. The CDR3 DNA sequence: TGCGCCAGCAGCCAGGAACGACTAGCGGGAGAAACAGATACGCAGTATTTT.

Only one count was recorded for this clone. The CDR3 DNA reads as TGTGCCAGCAGCCGCCAGGGGGACTATGGCTACACCTTC. Translated, it gives CASSRQGDYGYTF. V usage is TRBV6-6 and J usage is TRBJ1-2; 7 positions match TRBD1. The CDR3 contains 13 residues. Germline trimming cut 6 bases from V and 3 bases from J; bases unmatched to any gene: 4. Germline CDR1 and CDR2: MNHNY and SVGAGI (reference sequence).

V gene TRBV6-5 combines with J gene TRBJ2-1, with D hard to call. The V end lost 7 bases, the J end lost 0 bases, and 10 bases lay between the germline ends. The germline V gene has CDR1 MNHEY and CDR2 SVGAGI. This CDR3 has 14 amino acids. CDR3 sequence (DNA): TGTGCCAGCACCCCCGACTTCTCCTACAATGAGCAGTTCTTC. Its protein product is CASTPDFSYNEQFF.

The V call is TRBV27, the J call TRBJ2-5, with a possible D match to TRBD1 (5 bases). The CDR3 has 20 residues. Between the trimmed V and J ends, which lost 2 bases and 4 bases, there was a span of 29 bases. Looked up from germline, CDR1 is MNHEY and CDR2 is SMNVEV (reference sequence). The CDR3 region is CASSLVAPGRAPRSLETQYF. Written as DNA, the CDR3 is TGTGCCAGCAGTTTAGTTGCCCCAGGCAGGGCCCCTCGATCGCTAGAGACCCAGTACTTC.

The chain recombines TRBV6-5 with TRBJ1-2, with no clear D. Germline V CDR1 and CDR2: MNHEY, SVGAGI. The CDR3 loop spans 13 amino acids. The V gene lost 7 bases and the J gene lost 5 bases, with 14 bases spanning the gap. The CDR3 nucleotides are TGTGCCAGCATTGAACCCGGGAGTTATGGCTACACCTTC. Its protein is CASIEPGSYGYTF.

The chain couples TRBV2 to TRBJ2-1, with 10 bases fitting TRBD2. The CDR3 runs to 15 residues. CDR1 is SNHLY, CDR2 FYNNEI, per germline. Trimming at V came to 2 bases and at J to 8 bases, leaving 6 bases not matched to a gene. The CDR3 sequence is CASSERASGGHEQFF. The CDR3 DNA sequence: TGTGCCAGCAGTGAAAGGGCTAGCGGGGGTCATGAGCAGTTCTTC.

The CDR3 protein is CASSWDRDGEQYV. CDR3 DNA sequence: TGTGCCAGCAGCTGGGACAGGGATGGCGAGCAGTACGTC. The rearrangement uses TRBV7-9 and TRBJ2-7, with 9 bases aligning to TRBD1. This CDR3 has 13 amino acids. J lost 6 bases, V lost 4 bases, and 4 bases had no gene match. Germline V lookup: CDR1 SEHNR, CDR2 FQNEAQ (reference sequence).

In this sample, this clone turned up a few times. The rearrangement uses TRBV30 and TRBJ1-1; tentative D call: TRBD1 (6 bases). The CDR3 is 18 amino acids. Germline-derived CDR1 and CDR2 are GTSNPN and SVGIG (reference sequence). V was trimmed by 2 bases and J by 4 bases, leaving 26 bases between them. The CDR3 DNA is TGTGCCTGGAGTCAAACGGGGTGGACGGGGGGCGCGGTCACTGAAGCTTTCTTT. This encodes CAWSQTGWTGGAVTEAFF.

The chain recombines TRBV18 with TRBJ1-1; a possible D gene is TRBD1 (6 bases). V was shortened by 1 base and J by 3 bases, with 6 bases between the two germline ends. CDR3 size: 13 residues. Germline CDR1 KGHSH, CDR2 LQKENI. This chain's CDR3 is CASSPQGDTEAFF. CDR3 nucleotide sequence: TGTGCCAGCTCACCACAGGGGGACACTGAAGCTTTCTTT. Filled out from reference TRBV18 and TRBJ1-1, the complete variable domain reads NAGVMQNPRHLVRRRGQEARLRCSPMKGHSHVYWYRQLPEEGLKFMVYLQKENIIDESGMPKERFSAEFPKEGPSILRIQQVVRGDSAAYFCASSPQGDTEAFFGQGTRLTVV.

The V call is TRBV7-9, the J call TRBJ1-5; 8 positions agree with TRBD1. Germline CDR1 and CDR2: SEHNR and FQNEAQ (reference sequence). There are 16 residues in the CDR3. The J segment lost 0 bases and the V segment lost 3 bases, leaving 4 bases of the junction unmatched. The CDR3 sequence: CASSFDRGVSNQPQHF. The DNA for the CDR3 is TGTGCCAGCAGCTTTGACAGGGGCGTTAGCAATCAGCCCCAGCATTTT. Full variable domain (rest looked up from reference TRBV7-9 and TRBJ1-5): DTGVSQNPRHKITKRGQNVTFRCDPISEHNRLYWYRQTLGQGPEFLTYFQNEAQLEKSRLLSDRFSAERPKGSFSTLEIQRTEQGDSAMYLCASSFDRGVSNQPQHFGDGTRLSIL.

V and J are TRBV7-6 and TRBJ1-2, with D unresolved. This CDR3 comprises 12 residues. CDR1 is SGHVS, CDR2 FNYEAQ, per germline. Trimming left V 1 base short and J 8 bases short, with 8 bases between. The CDR3 nucleotides read TGTGCCAGCAGCTTAGGAGGGATCGGCTACACCTTC. Translation gives CASSLGGIGYTF.

The rearrangement joins TRBV6-1 to TRBJ1-2; D is undetermined. V was trimmed by 7 bases and J by 3 bases, leaving 9 bases between them. This CDR3 has 12 amino acids. Germline V CDR1 and CDR2: MNHNS, SASEGT. CDR3 protein: CASNLGDYGYTF. The CDR3 DNA reads as TGTGCCAGCAATTTGGGCGACTATGGCTACACCTTC.

This clone was counted a single time. This chain links TRBV6-1 with TRBJ2-1; 7 bases agree with TRBD1. The CDR3 loop spans 14 amino acids. Germline V gene data show CDR1 as MNHNS and CDR2 as SASEGT. The V gene end was trimmed by 3 bases and the J gene end by 5 bases; junction bases not matched to a gene: 4. This chain's CDR3 is CASSETGIHNEQFF. In nucleotides, the CDR3 is TGTGCCAGCAGTGAGACAGGGATCCACAATGAGCAGTTCTTC.

V and J are TRBV7-2 and TRBJ1-3; no clear D. CDR3 length: 15 residues. Germline assignment: CDR1 SGHTA and CDR2 FQGNSA. V was trimmed by 2 bases and J by 4 bases, leaving 12 bases between them. CDR3 loop: CASSLWSDTGNTIYF. The CDR3 DNA reads TGTGCCAGCAGCTTATGGTCAGACACGGGAAACACCATATATTTT.

This chain uses TRBV7-2 with TRBJ2-7; TRBD2 matches 11 bases. Trimming removed 5 bases from V and 4 bases from J; junction bases left unmatched: 7. Germline loops: CDR1 SGHTA, CDR2 FQGNSA. The CDR3 has 15 residues. This CDR3 is CASSRGSSGGYEQYV. DNA for the CDR3: TGTGCCAGCAGCCGTGGATCTAGCGGGGGGTACGAGCAGTACGTC.

Worth noting for this clone: Germline and junction disagree at one end, which may indicate a read error. The gene calls are TRBV10-1 and TRBJ1-2; TRBD1 agrees at 11 bases. CDR3 size: 13 residues. The V gene's germline CDR1 is WNHNN and CDR2 SYGVQD (reference sequence). The CDR3 nucleotides read TGCCCCAGCAGTGGGACAGGGGGCTATGGCTACACCTTC. As protein: CPSSGTGGYGYTF.

This sequence joins TRBV14 and TRBJ2-5; D unresolved. The CDR3 totals 14 residues. Trimming stripped 4 bases from V and 7 bases from J, with 16 bases between. Germline V gene data show CDR1 as SGHDN and CDR2 as FVKESK. The CDR3 loop is CASSPGGLIWTQYF. The CDR3, as DNA: TGTGCCAGCAGCCCCGGTGGGCTGATATGGACCCAGTACTTC.

The chain uses TRBV19 and TRBJ1-3; 10 bases fit TRBD1. With V trimmed by 4 bases and J by 0 bases, 3 bases remained unmatched. The CDR3 consists of 16 residues. Per germline, CDR1 LNHDA and CDR2 SQIVND (reference sequence). DNA of the CDR3: TGTGCCAGTAGTAGGGGGACAGGGGTCTCTGGAAACACCATATATTTT. Translation gives CASSRGTGVSGNTIYF.